This is a list of T cell receptor beta chains from one sample in a study of T cell changes during pregnancy in multiple sclerosis. Only in-frame clones appear in the TCRdb table, and some are missing; sequencing was by immunoSEQ multiplex PCR. The sample includes more than 95,000 clones, around 94% of them seen just once. The specimen was peripheral blood, collected after pregnancy. All receptors come from a female donor with multiple sclerosis, enrolled in a pregnancy study. CDR3s include the opening cysteine and the closing phenylalanine or tryptophan. D genes are given only for firm matches. The size entry is marked missing in some rows and otherwise reads once, few, many or a size class.

J,D,size,V,DNA,CDR3
TRBJ2-3,TRBD2,.,TRBV4-1,TGCGCCAGCAGCCAAGTACTAGCGGGGGGGCAGGATACGCAGTATTTT,CASSQVLAGGQDTQYF
TRBJ2-3,.,.,TRBV4-3,TGCGCCAGCAGCCAAGTTGCGGGGCCAGATACGCAGTATTTT,CASSQVAGPDTQYF
TRBJ1-4,TRBD1,.,TRBV7-8,TGTGCCAGCAGCTTAGCCGGGACAGGGGTTGAAAAACTGTTTTTT,CASSLAGTGVEKLFF
TRBJ1-6,.,.,TRBV13,TGTGCCAGCAGAGGGCCGGCCGAGGGTCCACCCCTCCACTTT,CASRGPAEGPPLHF
TRBJ2-7,TRBD2,.,TRBV18,TGTGCCAGCTCACCAGTGCGGGGGGGCGAGCAGTACTTC,CASSPVRGGEQYF
TRBJ1-2,TRBD1,.,TRBV6-1,TGTGCCAGCAGTGAGTCCTGGGACAGGTGGTATGGCTACACCTTC,CASSESWDRWYGYTF
TRBJ2-2,TRBD1,.,TRBV11-2,TGTGCCAGCAGGCGACAGGGCAAAAACGGGGAGCTGTTTTTT,CASRRQGKNGELFF
TRBJ2-1,TRBD2,.,TRBV5-4,TGTGCCAGCAGCCCGAAAGCGGGATACAATGAGCAGTTCTTC,CASSPKAGYNEQFF
TRBJ2-2,.,.,TRBV7-3,TGTGCCAGCAGCTTAGAGGGCGGACAGTACACCGGGGAGCTGTTTTTT,CASSLEGGQYTGELFF
TRBJ2-1,TRBD2,.,TRBV27,TGTGCCAGCAGTTTAATCGGCGGGAGGCCGCCGGATGAGCAGTTCTTC,CASSLIGGRPPDEQFF
TRBJ2-1,TRBD2,.,TRBV4-1,TGCGCCAGCAGGTCGGGCCCTTCGCGGGAGAACGATGAGCAGTTCTTC,CASRSGPSRENDEQFF
TRBJ1-1,TRBD1,.,TRBV27,TGTGCCAGCAGGACAGGGGGCCGTACTGAAGCTTTCTTT,CASRTGGRTEAFF
TRBJ2-3,.,.,TRBV7-9,TGTGCCAGCAGCTTAGGGAGGACGGCTCTAGCACAAGATACGCAGTATTTT,CASSLGRTALAQDTQYF
TRBJ2-2,.,.,TRBV4-3,TGCGCCAGCAGCCAAGACGGCGGGCCCGGGGAGCTGTTTTTT,CASSQDGGPGELFF
TRBJ2-1,.,.,TRBV11-3,TGTGCCAGCAGCCCGGGGGGCGGAGAGCAGTTCTTC,CASSPGGGEQFF
TRBJ2-1,TRBD2,.,TRBV7-3,TGTGCCAGCAGCCCCCAGACTAGCGTCTCTTTGTTCTTC,CASSPQTSVSLFF
TRBJ1-2,.,.,TRBV29-1,TGCAGCGTTGATGTGCGGGGGCGTTATGGCTACACCTTC,CSVDVRGRYGYTF
TRBJ2-7,TRBD1,.,TRBV6-5,TGTGCCAGCAGTCCTCGGGACAGGGCAACCTACGAGCAGTACTTC,CASSPRDRATYEQYF
TRBJ2-5,TRBD1,.,TRBV27,TGTGCCAGCAGTTTATCGATGCTGGGACAGTCCGTCCAAGAGACCCAGTACTTC,CASSLSMLGQSVQETQYF
TRBJ2-7,.,once,TRBV5-1,TGCGCCAGCAGCTTTCTCAGGGGAGAAGCGGACGAGCAGTACTTC,CASSFLRGEADEQYF
TRBJ1-1,TRBD1,.,TRBV9,TGTGCCAGCAGCCCTCGGACAGGGGCGGACACTGAAGCTTTCTTT,CASSPRTGADTEAFF
TRBJ2-5,TRBD2,.,TRBV4-2,TGTGCCAGCAGCCAAGCTAGCGGGAGAACCTACTTC,CASSQASGRTYF
TRBJ2-5,.,once,TRBV5-1,TGCGCCAGCAGCAGCTACCAGGGTGAGGAGACCCAGTACTTC,CASSSYQGEETQYF
TRBJ2-5,.,few,TRBV28,TGTGCCAGCAGTTCGGGGAAAGAGACCCAGTACTTC,CASSSGKETQYF
TRBJ2-2,TRBD2,.,TRBV11-3,TGTGCCAGCAGCCCTACCGGGGGGAAGACCGGGGAGCTGTTTTTT,CASSPTGGKTGELFF
TRBJ1-6,.,.,TRBV7-2,TGTGCCAGCAGCTTCTATGGGCCGAATTCACCCCTCCACTTT,CASSFYGPNSPLHF
TRBJ2-5,TRBD2,.,TRBV7-2,TGTGCCAGCAGCTTAGTCGGCGGGGGGTTCCAAGAGACCCAGTACTTC,CASSLVGGGFQETQYF
TRBJ1-4,.,.,TRBV30,TGTGCCTGGAGTGTACGGGCAGGGAAAGAAAAACTGTTTTTT,CAWSVRAGKEKLFF
TRBJ2-1,.,.,TRBV28,TGTGCCAGCAGTTCCCGACTCTACAATGAGCAGTTCTTC,CASSSRLYNEQFF